In this sample, the clone carrying this TCR beta chain turned up a few times. Its target is unknown. Unique molecular identifiers were incorporated when the TCRbeta library was constructed. In TCRdb, the PCR reads were re-called with MiXCR into one record per CDR3 protein. The sample includes about 58,000 distinct CDR3 sequences, approximately 46% of them seen just once. In germline, CDR1 is SGHRS, CDR2 YFSETQ. V lost 5 bases and J lost 1, with 9 bases in between. This CDR3 is built from 13 residues. This sample is drawn from a study of T-cell reconstitution after alpha-beta-depleted transplantation in children. Broader study findings: Roughly two months post-transplant, alpha-beta T cells reportedly originated from several hundred graft clones that had expanded. A year had passed since transplant, and T-cell counts and diversity by then came mostly from newly produced T cells. From surviving recipient T cells and thymic progenitors came the high day-60 TCRbeta diversity observed in some patients.

The clonotype originates from a male patient younger than 18 who had a stem cell transplant for acute lymphoblastic leukemia, so the T cells may come from the graft donor. The chain employs TRBV5-1 and TRBJ1-1; perhaps TRBD1 as D (6 bases). This material consisted of PBMCs, mostly from graft donor cells, taken 360 days after TCRalphabeta/CD19-depleted stem cell transplant. CDR3 nucleotide sequence: TGCGCCAGCAGTCAGGGGAGGAACACTGAAGCTTTCTTT. It yields the protein CASSQGRNTEAFF.